The 29 T cell receptor beta chains below come from one sample, sequenced in a study of shared clonotypes between healthy human individuals. TCRdb keeps only in-frame clones here, not all; method: immunoSEQ multiplex PCR. The table lists about half a million clones, 65% to 80% of them singletons. Sequenced sample: PBMCs. These receptor sequences come from a woman between 40 and 55 years old in good health. Some clones in this sample may be carry-over from other donors' samples.

This chain uses TRBV28 with TRBJ1-5; maybe TRBD1 (5 bases). This CDR3 spans 15 amino acids. Germline V lookup: CDR1 MDHEN, CDR2 SYDVKM. Trimming removed 6 bases from V and 0 bases from J, with 12 bases in between. CDR3 in amino acids: CASRRGSYSNQPQHF. The DNA of the CDR3 is TGTGCCAGCAGGAGGGGTAGCTATAGCAATCAGCCCCAGCATTTT.

This chain uses TRBV6-1 with TRBJ2-7; 8 nucleotides line up with TRBD2. This CDR3 is built from 13 residues. From germline, CDR1 is MNHNS and CDR2 SASEGT. The V segment lost 10 bases and the J segment 0 bases; nucleotides outside the gene matches: 5. The CDR3 region has the DNA TGTGCCACCTCAGCGGGAGCCTCCTACGAGCAGTACTTC. As protein: CATSAGASYEQYF.

This rearrangement joins TRBV19 to TRBJ2-3; D may correspond to TRBD1 or TRBD2 (5 bases each). Germline-derived CDR1 and CDR2 are LNHDA and SQIVND (reference sequence). The V end lost 4 bases, the J end lost 1 base, and 9 bases lay between the germline ends. The CDR3 loop spans 14 amino acids. The CDR3 DNA reads TGTGCCAGTAGTAGTGGGGGAGGCACAGATACGCAGTATTTT. This encodes CASSSGGGTDTQYF.

The rearrangement uses TRBV11-2 and TRBJ1-1; D is undetermined. V lost 5 bases and J 1 base, leaving 11 bases between the germline ends. Per germline, CDR1 SGHAT and CDR2 FQNNGV. The CDR3 consists of 14 residues. CDR3 nucleotide sequence: TGTGCCAGCAGCCTCCGGGGTTCGAACACTGAAGCTTTCTTT. Translating gives CASSLRGSNTEAFF.

This chain links TRBV6-5 with TRBJ2-5, with TRBD2 matching 8 bases. J was trimmed by 3 bases and V by 6 bases; bases with no gene match: 3. Germline lookup yields CDR1 MNHEY and CDR2 SVGAGI. The CDR3 runs to 13 residues. The CDR3 nucleotides read TGTGCCAGCAGAAAAGCGGGAGAAGAGACCCAGTACTTC. Protein sequence: CASRKAGEETQYF.

This clone was detected a few times. J is TRBJ2-2 and V is TRBV19, with D possibly matching TRBD1 (5 bases). V lost 3 bases and J 1 base, leaving 9 bases between the germline ends. Germline CDR1 is LNHDA and CDR2 is SQIVND (reference sequence). This CDR3 contains 15 residues. The CDR3 loop is CASSMGRGNTGELFF. For the CDR3, the DNA is TGTGCCAGTAGTATGGGAAGGGGGAACACCGGGGAGCTGTTTTTT.

V usage is TRBV28 and J usage is TRBJ2-1; D possibly matches TRBD1 or TRBD2 (5 bases each). The CDR3 has 15 amino acids. The V end lost 3 bases, the J end lost 0 bases, and 9 bases lay between the germline ends. The germline V gene has CDR1 MDHEN and CDR2 SYDVKM. The CDR3 is CASSLKGSSYNEQFF. CDR3 bases: TGTGCCAGCAGTTTGAAGGGGAGCTCCTACAATGAGCAGTTCTTC.

The gene calls are TRBV29-1 and TRBJ2-1; the D gene is possibly TRBD2 (8 bases). The CDR3 has 16 residues. V dropped 0 bases and J dropped 4 bases, with 16 bases sitting between them. The germline V gene encodes CDR1 SQVTM and CDR2 ANQGSEA. Here the CDR3 DNA reads TGCAGCGTTGAAGATTATATAGCGGGACAGTACAATGAGCAGTTCTTC. Translation: CSVEDYIAGQYNEQFF.

This chain uses TRBV7-9 with TRBJ1-2; tentative D call: TRBD1 (5 bases). Germline V gene data show CDR1 as SEHNR and CDR2 as FQNEAQ (reference sequence). Between the trimmed V and J ends, which lost 6 bases and 8 bases, there was a span of 16 bases. The CDR3 is made up of 13 amino acids. CDR3: CASRPGLGDGYTF. DNA for the CDR3: TGTGCCAGCAGGCCGGGACTCGGGGACGGCTACACCTTC.

Concerning this clone: Other DNA sequences within the sample encode an identical CDR3. The chain carries TRBV18 and TRBJ2-3; D may correspond to TRBD1 or TRBD2 (5 bases each). The CDR3 is 14 amino acids. Deletions cut 2 bases from V and 3 bases from J, with 9 bases between. Germline lookup yields CDR1 KGHSH and CDR2 LQKENI. The DNA of the CDR3 is TGTGCCAGCTCACCAACTGGGGGTACAGATACGCAGTATTTT. This encodes CASSPTGGTDTQYF.

The chain couples TRBV7-3 to TRBJ2-3, with D tentatively TRBD1 or TRBD2 (5 bases each). The CDR3 loop spans 15 amino acids. The V and J ends lost 2 bases and 2 bases respectively, with 11 bases between them. Germline V gene sequence: CDR1 SGHTA, CDR2 FQGTGA. The chain's CDR3 is CASSLVGTNTDTQYF. The CDR3 DNA reads as TGTGCCAGCAGCTTAGTGGGGACCAACACAGATACGCAGTATTTT. The whole variable domain, filled in from reference TRBV7-3 and TRBJ2-3, reads GAGVSQTPSNKVTEKGKYVELRCDPISGHTALYWYRQSLGQGPEFLIYFQGTGAADDSGLPNDRFFAVRPEGSVSTLKIQRTERGDSAVYLCASSLVGTNTDTQYFGPGTRLTVL.

This clone was observed a single time. CDR3 sequence reads: CASSFSGNPYEQYF. In DNA form, the CDR3 reads TGTGCCAGCAGCTTTTCGGGGAACCCCTACGAGCAGTACTTC. The chain uses TRBV5-5 and TRBJ2-7; the D gene is possibly TRBD2 (5 bases). This CDR3 comprises 14 residues. Germline assignment: CDR1 SGHKS and CDR2 YYEKEE (reference sequence). Trimming cost V 2 bases and J 2 bases, with 11 bases left between them.

The chain carries TRBV4-2 and TRBJ1-5; weak D call: TRBD1 (6 bases). The length of the CDR3 is 16 residues. Per the germline V gene, CDR1 is LGHNA and CDR2 is YNFKEQ. V gave up 2 bases and J gave up 7 bases, with 18 bases separating them. The chain's CDR3 is CASSQQGRGGGQPQHF. CDR3 DNA: TGTGCCAGCAGCCAACAGGGGAGAGGGGGAGGACAGCCCCAGCATTTT.

This clone turned up a few times. This chain links TRBV29-1 with TRBJ2-4; tentatively, D is TRBD1 or TRBD2 (5 bases each). Trimming took off 2 bases at V and 0 bases at J, with 11 bases between the two ends. Germline CDR1 is SQVTM and CDR2 is ANQGSEA. The CDR3 covers 15 residues. The CDR3 coding sequence is TGCAGCGTTGAATTCCGGGGCATAGCCAAAAACATTCAGTACTTC. This sequence encodes CSVEFRGIAKNIQYF.

The V call is TRBV7-2, the J call TRBJ2-5, with 7 bases fitting TRBD2. With V trimmed by 4 bases and J by 0 bases, 14 bases remained unmatched. Germline CDR1 SGHTA, CDR2 FQGNSA. The CDR3 length is 18 residues. The CDR3, as DNA: TGTGCCAGCAGCTCGAGGGGAATCCTAGCGGAGTACCAAGAGACCCAGTACTTC. This translates into CASSSRGILAEYQETQYF.

The chain employs TRBV13 and TRBJ1-2; D is unresolved. CDR3 length: 15 amino acids. CDR1 PRHDT and CDR2 FYEKMQ come from the germline V gene (reference sequence). V was clipped by 6 bases and J by 3 bases, with 17 bases between them. The CDR3 bases are TGTGCCAGCAGTACCGAGGCAGCGGAATACTATGGCTACACCTTC. Protein product: CASSTEAAEYYGYTF.

Comments on this clone: Additional DNA sequences in this sample encode the identical CDR3. This chain joins TRBV6-1 and TRBJ2-1; 12 bases agree with TRBD2. The germline gives CDR1 MNHNS, CDR2 SASEGT. This CDR3 is 15 amino acids long. V dropped 2 bases and J dropped 4; count of bases not matched to a gene: 0. Here the CDR3 reads CASSELAGGYNEQFF. The CDR3, as DNA: TGTGCCAGCAGTGAACTAGCGGGAGGGTACAATGAGCAGTTCTTC.

V gene TRBV28 combines with J gene TRBJ2-7, with a tentative D call TRBD1 (6 bases). V gave up 3 bases and J gave up 3 bases, with 12 bases separating them. Germline V lookup: CDR1 MDHEN, CDR2 SYDVKM. The CDR3 sequence is 14 residues long. The DNA of the CDR3 is TGTGCCAGCAGTTTCGTCGGGACAAACTACGAGCAGTACTTC. As protein: CASSFVGTNYEQYF.

The chain links TRBV9 to TRBJ2-1; 12 bases map to TRBD2. The V and J ends lost 0 bases and 8 bases, in that order; junction bases with no gene match: 6. CDR1 is SGDLS and CDR2 is YYNGEE in the germline V gene. CDR3 size: 16 residues. The CDR3: CASSVGLAGVLDEQFF. The DNA of the CDR3 is TGTGCCAGCAGCGTAGGACTAGCGGGAGTTCTTGATGAGCAGTTCTTC. The variable domain in full, with the rest retrieved from reference TRBV9 and TRBJ2-1, is DSGVTQTPKHLITATGQRVTLRCSPRSGDLSVYWYQQSLDQGLQFLIQYYNGEERAKGNILERFSAQQFPDLHSELNLSSLELGDSALYFCASSVGLAGVLDEQFFGPGTRLTVL.

CDR3 region: CASSERGWDQETQYF. The CDR3 DNA sequence: TGTGCCAGCAGTGAAAGAGGATGGGACCAAGAGACCCAGTACTTC. V gene TRBV25-1 combines with J gene TRBJ2-5; D is unclear. Trimming removed 2 bases from V and 0 bases from J, with 10 bases in between. Germline V gene data show CDR1 as MGHDK and CDR2 as SYGVNS. CDR3 length: 15 residues.

This sequence joins TRBV6-5 and TRBJ2-1; 7 bases line up with TRBD2. V lost 6 bases and J lost 9; bases outside the gene matches: 14. Germline V lookup: CDR1 MNHEY, CDR2 SVGAGI. The CDR3 totals 15 residues. The CDR3 loop reads CASSRGGAGEVEQFF. The CDR3 nucleotides are TGTGCCAGCAGCCGGGGAGGGGCGGGAGAGGTTGAGCAGTTCTTC.

This chain links TRBV15 with TRBJ1-2; D is ambiguous. The V end lost 0 bases, the J end lost 6 bases, and 17 bases lay between the germline ends. CDR3 length: 16 residues. CDR1 is LNHNV and CDR2 is YYDKDF in the germline V gene (reference sequence). The CDR3: CATSRDPLDISHGYTF. The CDR3, as DNA: TGTGCCACCAGCAGAGACCCACTAGACATATCCCATGGCTACACCTTC.

The V gene is TRBV9, the J gene TRBJ1-1; 7 nucleotides match TRBD1. After removal of 3 bases from V and 1 base from J, the junction contained 6 bases not matched to a gene. Looked up from germline, CDR1 is SGDLS and CDR2 is YYNGEE. The length of the CDR3 is 15 residues. The CDR3 region has the DNA TGTGCCAGCAGCGCCTCGACAGGGCGGAACACTGAAGCTTTCTTT. Its translation is CASSASTGRNTEAFF.

V is TRBV5-4 and J is TRBJ2-7; TRBD1 agrees at 8 bases. There are 17 residues in the CDR3. After removal of 4 bases from V and 2 bases from J, the junction contained 14 bases not matched to a gene. CDR1 is SGHNT, CDR2 YYREEE, per germline (reference sequence). The CDR3 region is CASSPQTGGRGPYEQYF. The CDR3 nucleotides are TGTGCCAGCAGCCCTCAAACAGGGGGTCGGGGCCCCTACGAGCAGTACTTC.

This clone came up once. This chain links TRBV7-9 with TRBJ2-3; 13 bases line up with TRBD2. V lost 4 bases and J lost 5; bases outside the gene matches: 0. The CDR3 extends over 14 amino acids. Germline CDR1 SEHNR, CDR2 FQNEAQ (reference sequence). The CDR3 here is CASSWTSGRDTQYF. The CDR3 nucleotides are TGTGCCAGCAGCTGGACTAGCGGGAGAGATACGCAGTATTTT.

The chain uses TRBV23-1 and TRBJ1-5, with D uncertain. TRBV23-1 is marked as an open reading frame, function uncertain. V dropped 10 bases and J dropped 7 bases, with 11 bases sitting between them. This CDR3 has 11 amino acids. Written as DNA, the CDR3 is TGCGCCACGCAGGCGCAGCAGCCCCAGCATTTT. Translated: CATQAQQPQHF.

The V call is TRBV18, the J call TRBJ2-2, with a weak D call TRBD2 (6 bases). The CDR3 length is 13 residues. Germline V gives CDR1 KGHSH, CDR2 LQKENI. V lost 7 bases, J lost 1 base, and 7 bases lay in between. The CDR3 reads CASFSGNTGELFF. In nucleotides, the CDR3 is TGTGCCAGCTTTAGCGGGAACACCGGGGAGCTGTTTTTT. Drawing the rest from reference TRBV18 and TRBJ2-2, the complete variable domain is NAGVMQNPRHLVRRRGQEARLRCSPMKGHSHVYWYRQLPEEGLKFMVYLQKENIIDESGMPKERFSAEFPKEGPSILRIQQVVRGDSAAYFCASFSGNTGELFFGEGSRLTVL.

This clone was seen repeatedly, ten times or more. This chain uses TRBV29-1 with TRBJ2-7, with D tentatively TRBD1 (6 bases). The CDR3 totals 11 residues. Germline values: CDR1 SQVTM, CDR2 ANQGSEA. CDR3: CSAQGSYEQYF. CDR3 in DNA: TGCAGTGCACAGGGATCCTACGAGCAGTACTTC.

CDR3 loop: CASSLQRQANEKLFF. CDR3 in DNA: TGTGCCAGCAGCCTTCAGCGTCAGGCTAATGAAAAACTGTTTTTT. The chain employs TRBV7-2 and TRBJ1-4; D is uncertain. This CDR3 region has 15 residues. V was clipped by 5 bases and J by 3 bases, with 13 bases between them. Germline values: CDR1 SGHTA, CDR2 FQGNSA.